One sample yielded the 2 T cell receptor beta chains listed below, sequenced in a study of blood T cell repertoires in COVID-19. The data were produced by immunoSEQ multiplex PCR, yet TCRdb's version contains in-frame clones alone and is incomplete. The sample shows some 330,000 clones, roughly 86% of them seen only once. Sequencing used PBMCs or T cells enriched from blood (not recorded which). These receptors were taken from a middle-aged man in a cohort exposed to, infected with or recovered from COVID-19 (not recorded which).

The chain's CDR3 is CAISEPLGAVTEAFF. The CDR3 nucleotides are TGTGCCATCAGTGAACCTCTGGGGGCGGTCACTGAAGCTTTCTTT. This chain links TRBV10-3 with TRBJ1-1; D possibly corresponds to TRBD1 (6 bases). CDR3 size: 15 residues. Deletions cut 3 bases from V and 4 bases from J, with 15 bases between. Germline CDR1 ENHRY, CDR2 SYGVKD.

The chain uses TRBV6-5 and TRBJ2-7; TRBD1 matches 8 bases. With 0 bases clipped from V and 3 bases from J, the junction kept 7 bases outside the gene matches. The CDR3 sequence is 16 residues long. Looked up from germline, CDR1 is MNHEY and CDR2 is SVGAGI. The DNA for the CDR3 is TGTGCCAGCAGTTACTCGACGGGACAGGCACACTACGAGCAGTACTTC. Encoded protein: CASSYSTGQAHYEQYF.